This T cell receptor (beta chain) came from a study of control samples from healthy donors and cancer patients. Libraries were prepared by immunoSEQ multiplex PCR; TCRdb keeps only in-frame clonotypes and omits some of them. The sample includes about 130,000 clones, under 95% seen only once; the top ten take over 1.5%. V lost 7 bases and J lost 7; bases outside the gene matches: 15. CDR1 is ENHRY, CDR2 SYGVKD, per germline. CDR3 length: 16 amino acids. Input material: PBMCs. The source is a man between 45 and 60 years old with head and neck cancer. The chain couples TRBV10-3 to TRBJ2-1, with 8 positions matching TRBD2. Written as DNA, the CDR3 is TGTGCCATCAAGAGTTCGGCGGGGGGCCAGGGTAATGAGCAGTTCTTC. This encodes CAIKSSAGGQGNEQFF.